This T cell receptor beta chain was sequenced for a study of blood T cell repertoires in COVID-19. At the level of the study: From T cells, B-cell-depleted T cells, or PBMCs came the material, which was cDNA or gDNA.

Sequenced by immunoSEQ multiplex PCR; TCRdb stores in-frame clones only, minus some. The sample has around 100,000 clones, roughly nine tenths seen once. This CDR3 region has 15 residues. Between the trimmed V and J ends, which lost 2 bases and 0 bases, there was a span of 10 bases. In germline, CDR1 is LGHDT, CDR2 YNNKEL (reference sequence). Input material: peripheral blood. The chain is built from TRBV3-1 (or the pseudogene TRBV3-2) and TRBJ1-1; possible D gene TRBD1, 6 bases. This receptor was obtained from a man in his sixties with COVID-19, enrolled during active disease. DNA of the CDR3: TGTGCCAGCAGCCAATATCGACAGGTGAACACTGAAGCTTTCTTT. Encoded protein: CASSQYRQVNTEAFF.